This T cell receptor (beta chain) is drawn from a study of blood T cell repertoires in COVID-19. Data came from immunoSEQ multiplex PCR; TCRdb stores just in-frame clones and leaves some out. Here the sample spans some 220,000 clones, around 81% being singletons. Sample: peripheral blood. The source of this sequence is a human donor in a cohort sampled during active COVID-19.

The CDR3 nucleotides are TGTGCCAGCAGCTTTGGGACAGGGTTGTCCTACAATGAGCAGTTCTTC. It encodes CASSFGTGLSYNEQFF. The chain recombines TRBV7-8 with TRBJ2-1, with 9 bases matching TRBD1. Germline loops: CDR1 SGHVS, CDR2 FQNEAQ. The length of the CDR3 is 16 residues. V was clipped by 3 bases and J by 1 base; unmatched bases: 4.